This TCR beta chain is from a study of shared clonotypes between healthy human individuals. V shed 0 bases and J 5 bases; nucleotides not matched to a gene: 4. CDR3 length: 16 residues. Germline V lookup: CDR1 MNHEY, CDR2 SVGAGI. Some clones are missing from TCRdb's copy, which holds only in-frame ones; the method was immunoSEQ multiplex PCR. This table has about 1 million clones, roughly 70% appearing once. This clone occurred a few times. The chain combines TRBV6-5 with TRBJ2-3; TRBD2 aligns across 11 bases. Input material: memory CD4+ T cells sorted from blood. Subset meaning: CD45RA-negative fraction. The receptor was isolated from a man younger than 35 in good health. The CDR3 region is CASSYSTSGARDTQYF. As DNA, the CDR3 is TGTGCCAGCAGTTACTCGACTAGCGGGGCCCGAGATACGCAGTATTTT.